In this sample, the clone carrying this T cell receptor (beta chain) turned up many times. Its target is unknown. Documented time point: pre-sensitization, week 0. Sample treatment: therapeutic diphenylcyclopropenone sensitization with weekly scalp DPC. Each donor was an alopecia patient between 18 and 70 years of age who qualified for DPC. The record originates from a study of human T cells and chemical hapten exposure. The overall study: Patients additionally received therapeutic doses of diphenylcyclopropenone on the scalp once a week, and this continued throughout the approximately 26-week study. Broader study findings: High-frequency TCRs, those above 1 in 1000, stayed the same after DPC sensitization.

The CDR3 runs 16 residues. V shed 2 bases and J 1 base; nucleotides not matched to a gene: 2. In germline, CDR1 is SEHNR, CDR2 FQNEAQ (reference sequence). TCRdb passed the RACE reads through MiXCR, listing each CDR3 protein once. In the table there are around 350,000 distinct CDR3 sequences, about 5% of which are singletons. The sample consisted of whole blood, taken in connection with sensitization to the hapten diphenylcyclopropenone (DPC). J is TRBJ2-2 and V is TRBV7-9; 9 bases are shared with TRBD1. The TCR sequence derives from a young woman with alopecia areata. Some clones in this sample may be carry-over from other donors' samples. CDR3 DNA sequence: TGTGCCAGCAGCTTAACGGGACAGGGGAACACCGGGGAGCTGTTTTTT. Its translation is CASSLTGQGNTGELFF. Based on the CDR3 plus reference TRBV7-9 and TRBJ2-2, the full variable domain is DTGVSQNPRHKITKRGQNVTFRCDPISEHNRLYWYRQTLGQGPEFLTYFQNEAQLEKSRLLSDRFSAERPKGSFSTLEIQRTEQGDSAMYLCASSLTGQGNTGELFFGEGSRLTVL.